These 22 T cell receptor beta chains originate from one sample sequenced in a study of PD-1 blockade in classical Hodgkin lymphoma. Each patient's relapse followed autologous stem cell transplantation, and brentuximab vedotin exposure varied. Generated by immunoSEQ multiplex PCR, the TCRdb table keeps only in-frame clones and is missing some. Of approximately 160,000 clones in the sample, less than 80% were seen once. The material sequenced was peripheral blood mononuclear cells (PBMCs), taken before the second cycle of nivolumab. These receptors all come from a human donor with classical Hodgkin lymphoma.

The chain carries TRBV27 and TRBJ2-7; 9 bases agree with TRBD2. V shed 4 bases and J 4 bases; nucleotides not matched to a gene: 5. The CDR3 spans 14 residues. CDR1 and CDR2 (germline): MNHEY, SMNVEV (reference sequence). In nucleotides, the CDR3 is TGTGCCAGCAGTTGGTCTAGCGGGGTATACGAGCAGTACTTC. It translates to CASSWSSGVYEQYF.

There are a few counts of this clone. V usage is TRBV19 and J usage is TRBJ1-5; the D gene is possibly TRBD1 (5 bases). V lost 3 bases and J lost 9, with 18 bases in between. Germline CDR1 reads LNHDA; CDR2 reads SQIVND (reference sequence). The CDR3 contains 15 residues. The DNA of the CDR3 is TGTGCCAGTAGTATCTCCGGGACGGAGGTCCTGCCCCAGCATTTT. Residues: CASSISGTEVLPQHF.

This clone came up a few times. The V and J genes are TRBV19 and TRBJ1-5; D remains ambiguous. Germline assignment: CDR1 LNHDA and CDR2 SQIVND (reference sequence). The CDR3 covers 15 residues. V was pared by 5 bases and J by 0 bases, with 11 bases between. The CDR3 DNA follows: TGTGCCAGTAGTCGACCTAGCGGTAGCAATCAGCCCCAGCATTTT. Residues: CASSRPSGSNQPQHF. Full variable domain (rest looked up from reference TRBV19 and TRBJ1-5): DGGITQSPKYLFRKEGQNVTLSCEQNLNHDAMYWYRQDPGQGLRLIYYSQIVNDFQKGDIAEGYSVSREKKESFPLTVTSAQKNPTAFYLCASSRPSGSNQPQHFGDGTRLSIL.

A single count supports this clone. The V gene is TRBV5-4, the J gene TRBJ2-5; 7 nucleotides agree with TRBD2. The CDR3 has 18 residues. The germline V gene encodes CDR1 SGHNT and CDR2 YYREEE (reference sequence). Trimming took 1 base from V and 7 from J; bases not matched to a gene: 19. The DNA for the CDR3 is TGTGCCAGCAGCTTGACGGGTAGAGGGTCCGAGCGGGGCCTGACCCAGTACTTC. This codes for CASSLTGRGSERGLTQYF.

The chain is built from TRBV27 and TRBJ1-4, with D unclear. The CDR3 extends over 16 amino acids. Germline CDR1 and CDR2: MNHEY and SMNVEV (reference sequence). V gave up 1 base and J gave up 7 bases, with 16 bases separating them. The CDR3 sequence is CASSLFYPLLGEKLFF. The CDR3 bases are TGTGCCAGCAGTTTATTTTACCCCCTTTTAGGTGAAAAACTGTTTTTT.

This chain connects TRBV25-1 to TRBJ1-2; maybe TRBD1 (5 bases). Germline V CDR1 and CDR2: MGHDK, SYGVNS. The V end was cut by 6 bases, the J end by 4 bases, with 18 bases between. The CDR3 consists of 15 residues. The CDR3 reads CASRADNNPVYGYTF. DNA for the CDR3: TGTGCCAGCAGAGCGGACAACAACCCCGTCTATGGCTACACCTTC.

V is TRBV18 and J is TRBJ2-1, with 7 bases identical to TRBD2. J lost 7 bases, V lost 0 bases, and 9 bases had no gene match. Per the germline V gene, CDR1 is KGHSH and CDR2 is LQKENI. CDR3 size: 16 residues. This CDR3 is CASSPPNGFGGNEQFF. CDR3 nucleotides: TGTGCCAGCTCACCACCTAACGGGTTCGGGGGGAATGAGCAGTTCTTC.

Here the CDR3 reads CASSPVPGGPEGDTQYF. DNA of the CDR3: TGCGCCAGCAGCCCCGTCCCGGGGGGGCCGGAAGGAGATACGCAGTATTTT. The V and J genes are TRBV5-1 and TRBJ2-3; 8 bases match TRBD2. The CDR3 runs 17 residues. With V trimmed by 4 bases and J by 5 bases, 15 bases remained unmatched. Germline assignment: CDR1 SGHRS and CDR2 YFSETQ.

This clone was detected only once. This rearrangement joins TRBV7-2 to TRBJ1-4; D remains ambiguous. V gave up 3 bases and J gave up 7 bases, with 12 bases separating them. Germline assignment: CDR1 SGHTA and CDR2 FQGNSA. The CDR3 totals 14 residues. The CDR3 bases are TGTGCCAGCAGCTTGGCGGGAGGTACTGAAAAACTGTTTTTT. Translating it yields CASSLAGGTEKLFF.

This clone occurred once. The chain has TRBV6-6 and TRBJ2-3; D is unclear. The V gene's germline CDR1 is MNHNY and CDR2 SVGAGI (reference sequence). V shed 6 bases and J shed 0 bases, with 10 bases lying between them. The CDR3 consists of 14 residues. The CDR3 nucleotides are TGTGCCAGCAGGCCTTTGACTAGCACAGATACGCAGTATTTT. It yields the protein CASRPLTSTDTQYF.

The chain has TRBV29-1 and TRBJ2-6, with D tentatively TRBD2 (5 bases). The CDR3 extends over 13 amino acids. CDR1 is SQVTM and CDR2 is ANQGSEA in the germline V gene. With 6 bases removed from V and 2 bases from J, the gap between germline ends came to 8 bases. CDR3 loop: CSVSSTGANVLTF. CDR3 nucleotides: TGCAGCGTCTCTAGCACTGGGGCCAACGTCCTGACTTTC.

The V and J genes are TRBV11-1 and TRBJ2-5; either TRBD1 or TRBD2 may fit D (5 bases each). Germline CDR1 reads SGHAT; CDR2 reads FQDESV (reference sequence). The CDR3 is 17 amino acids. The V end was cut by 5 bases, the J end by 1 base, with 20 bases between. CDR3 region: CASSNTDSGYFQETQYF. For the CDR3, the DNA is TGTGCCAGCAGCAATACCGACAGCGGTTATTTCCAAGAGACCCAGTACTTC.

The gene calls are TRBV9 and TRBJ1-3, with a weak D call TRBD1 (6 bases). The CDR3 is 16 amino acids. V was trimmed by 0 bases and J by 2 bases, leaving 12 bases between them. The germline V gene has CDR1 SGDLS and CDR2 YYNGEE. The CDR3 nucleotides are TGTGCCAGCAGCGTAGCCGGGGGGCAGGCTGGAAACACCATATATTTT. Its translation is CASSVAGGQAGNTIYF.

The chain carries TRBV5-1 and TRBJ1-5; 10 nucleotides match TRBD1. Germline assignment: CDR1 SGHRS and CDR2 YFSETQ. The CDR3 is 16 residues long. The trim removed 4 bases at V and 4 bases at J, leaving 8 bases unmatched. This chain's CDR3 is CASSLGTGASNQPQHF. CDR3 in DNA: TGCGCCAGCAGCCTTGGGACAGGGGCTTCAAATCAGCCCCAGCATTTT.

The rearrangement uses TRBV21-1 and TRBJ2-7; TRBD1 is the table's D call, not checked against the DNA. TRBV21-1 is classified as a pseudogene. The CDR3 runs to 16 residues. The CDR3 here is CASSKAVQGIAYEQYF. The DNA for the CDR3 is TGTGCCAGCAGCAAAGCGGTACAGGGAATAGCCTACGAGCAGTACTTC.

V and J are TRBV6-5 and TRBJ2-7; D not resolved. The V and J ends lost 0 bases and 0 bases respectively, with 12 bases between them. Germline CDR1 is MNHEY and CDR2 is SVGAGI. The length of the CDR3 is 16 residues. The CDR3 nucleotides read TGTGCCAGCAGTTACTCGAGATACCGAAGCTCCTACGAGCAGTACTTC. It specifies CASSYSRYRSSYEQYF.

This chain connects TRBV4-2 to TRBJ2-5, with a weak D call TRBD2 (5 bases). Judging by the DNA end, TRBJ2-7 fits better; the J call may be wrong. The CDR3 extends over 14 amino acids. Germline CDR1 and CDR2: LGHNA and YNFKEQ. CDR3 coding DNA: TGTGCCAGCAGCCAAGCCCCCGGACTGATCGAGCAGTACTTC. This gives the protein CASSQAPGLIEQYF.

This chain uses TRBV18 with TRBJ1-4; 12 bases are shared with TRBD1. Per the germline V gene, CDR1 is KGHSH and CDR2 is LQKENI. J gave up 8 bases and V 5 bases, and 3 bases lay outside the gene matches. The CDR3 runs to 14 residues. CDR3 loop: CASSGTGGREKLFF. The CDR3 DNA sequence: TGTGCCAGCTCAGGGACAGGGGGCCGAGAAAAACTGTTTTTT.

The chain has TRBV7-9 and TRBJ2-2; D perhaps matches TRBD2 (5 bases). This CDR3 has 13 amino acids. The germline CDR1 and CDR2 sequences are SEHNR and FQNEAQ (reference sequence). V was pared by 6 bases and J by 7 bases, with 12 bases between. The CDR3 DNA is TGTGCCAGCAGAAGCGGACTGTACGGGGAGCTGTTTTTT. It encodes CASRSGLYGELFF.

The gene calls are TRBV4-1 and TRBJ2-7; D ambiguous. Trimming pared 4 bases from V and 0 bases from J, leaving 10 bases between. CDR3 size: 14 residues. Germline assignment: CDR1 MGHRA and CDR2 YSYEKL. The DNA for the CDR3 is TGCGCCAGCAGCCCAGGCCAGATCTCCTACGAGCAGTACTTC. Amino acid sequence: CASSPGQISYEQYF.

V and J are TRBV18 and TRBJ1-4, with D possibly being TRBD1 (5 bases). Trimming removed 6 bases from V and 8 bases from J, with 13 bases in between. The CDR3 runs 13 residues. From germline, CDR1 is KGHSH and CDR2 LQKENI. The CDR3 loop reads CASSKGTVEKLFF. CDR3 coding DNA: TGTGCCAGCTCCAAAGGGACTGTAGAAAAACTGTTTTTT.

There are a few counts of this clone. This chain connects TRBV5-1 to TRBJ2-7; D possibly uses TRBD1 or TRBD2 (5 bases each). Deletions cut 0 bases from V and 13 bases from J, with 11 bases between. The CDR3 covers 11 residues. The germline V gene encodes CDR1 SGHRS and CDR2 YFSETQ. The CDR3 DNA sequence: TGCGCCAGCAGCTTGGGGGGGATGGTTTACTTC. Its protein product is CASSLGGMVYF.